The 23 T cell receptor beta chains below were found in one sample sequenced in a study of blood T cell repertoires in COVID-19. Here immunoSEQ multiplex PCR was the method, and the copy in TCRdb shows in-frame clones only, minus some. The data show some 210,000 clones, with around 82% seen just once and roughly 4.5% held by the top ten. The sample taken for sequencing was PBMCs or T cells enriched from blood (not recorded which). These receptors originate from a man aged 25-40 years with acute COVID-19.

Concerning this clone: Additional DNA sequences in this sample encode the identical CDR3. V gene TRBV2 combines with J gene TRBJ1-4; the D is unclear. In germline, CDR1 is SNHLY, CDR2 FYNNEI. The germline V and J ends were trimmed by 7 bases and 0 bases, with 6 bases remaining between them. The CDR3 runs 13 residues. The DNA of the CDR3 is TGTGCCAGCACCCAGACAACTAATGAAAAACTGTTTTTT. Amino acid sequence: CASTQTTNEKLFF.

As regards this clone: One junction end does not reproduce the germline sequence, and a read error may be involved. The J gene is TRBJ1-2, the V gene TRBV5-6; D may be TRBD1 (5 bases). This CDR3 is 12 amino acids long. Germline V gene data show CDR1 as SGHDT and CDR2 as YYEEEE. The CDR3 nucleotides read TGTGCCAGCAGCTTAGGGCCGGGGACTTTAGCCTTC. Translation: CASSLGPGTLAF.

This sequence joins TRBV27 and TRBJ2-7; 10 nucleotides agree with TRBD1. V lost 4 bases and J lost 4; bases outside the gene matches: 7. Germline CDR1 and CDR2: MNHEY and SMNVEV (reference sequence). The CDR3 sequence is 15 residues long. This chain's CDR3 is CASSSPDRGQYEQYF. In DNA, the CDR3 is TGTGCCAGCAGTTCCCCCGACAGGGGGCAGTACGAGCAGTACTTC.

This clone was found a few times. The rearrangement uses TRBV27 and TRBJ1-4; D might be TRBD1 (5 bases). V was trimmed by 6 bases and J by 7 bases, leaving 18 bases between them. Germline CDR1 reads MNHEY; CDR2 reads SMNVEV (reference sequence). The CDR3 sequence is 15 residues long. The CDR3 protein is CASRPLGLRREKLFF. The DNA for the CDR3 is TGTGCCAGCAGGCCCCTGGGGCTTCGGCGTGAAAAACTGTTTTTT.

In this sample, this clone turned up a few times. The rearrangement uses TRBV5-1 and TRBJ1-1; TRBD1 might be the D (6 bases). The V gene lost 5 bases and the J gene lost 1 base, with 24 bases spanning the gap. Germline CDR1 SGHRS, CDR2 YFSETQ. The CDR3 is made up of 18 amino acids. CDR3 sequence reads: CASSKAGPNREKNTEAFF. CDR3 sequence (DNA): TGCGCCAGCAGTAAGGCCGGCCCGAACAGGGAGAAGAACACTGAAGCTTTCTTT. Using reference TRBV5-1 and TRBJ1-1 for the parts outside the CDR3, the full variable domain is KAGVTQTPRYLIKTRGQQVTLSCSPISGHRSVSWYQQTPGQGLQFLFEYFSETQRNKGNFPGRFSGRQFSNSRSEMNVSTLELGDSALYLCASSKAGPNREKNTEAFFGQGTRLTVV.

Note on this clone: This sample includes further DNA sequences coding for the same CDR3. The CDR3 reads CASSVGGMNTEAFF. CDR3 sequence (DNA): TGTGCCAGCAGCGTAGGCGGCATGAACACTGAAGCTTTCTTT. The chain links TRBV9 to TRBJ1-1; D uncertain. Germline CDR1 SGDLS, CDR2 YYNGEE. CDR3 size: 14 residues. V shed 0 bases and J shed 0 bases, with 6 bases lying between them. The variable domain in full, with the rest retrieved from reference TRBV9 and TRBJ1-1, is DSGVTQTPKHLITATGQRVTLRCSPRSGDLSVYWYQQSLDQGLQFLIQYYNGEERAKGNILERFSAQQFPDLHSELNLSSLELGDSALYFCASSVGGMNTEAFFGQGTRLTVV.

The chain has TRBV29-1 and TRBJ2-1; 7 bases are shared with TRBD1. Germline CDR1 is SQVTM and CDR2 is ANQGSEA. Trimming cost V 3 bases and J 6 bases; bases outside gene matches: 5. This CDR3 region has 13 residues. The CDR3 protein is CSVETGTLNEQFF. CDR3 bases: TGCAGCGTTGAGACAGGGACCCTCAATGAGCAGTTCTTC.

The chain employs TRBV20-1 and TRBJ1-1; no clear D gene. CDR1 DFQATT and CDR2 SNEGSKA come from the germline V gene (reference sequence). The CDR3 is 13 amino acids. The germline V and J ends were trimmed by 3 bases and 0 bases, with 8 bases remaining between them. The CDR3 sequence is CSASAEMNTEAFF. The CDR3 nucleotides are TGCAGTGCTAGTGCAGAAATGAACACTGAAGCTTTCTTT.

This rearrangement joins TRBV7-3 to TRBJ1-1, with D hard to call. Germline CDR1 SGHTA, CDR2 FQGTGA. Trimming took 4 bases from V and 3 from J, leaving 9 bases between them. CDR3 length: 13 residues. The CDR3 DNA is TGTGCCAGCAGCTCTCGAGGGTACACTGAAGCTTTCTTT. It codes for CASSSRGYTEAFF.

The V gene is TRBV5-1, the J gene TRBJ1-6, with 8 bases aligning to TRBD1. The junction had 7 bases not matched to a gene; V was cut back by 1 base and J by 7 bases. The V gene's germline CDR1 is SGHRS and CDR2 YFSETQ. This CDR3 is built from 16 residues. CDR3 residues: CASSLRQGPQNSPLHF. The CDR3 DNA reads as TGCGCCAGCAGCTTGAGACAGGGGCCGCAAAATTCACCCCTCCACTTT.

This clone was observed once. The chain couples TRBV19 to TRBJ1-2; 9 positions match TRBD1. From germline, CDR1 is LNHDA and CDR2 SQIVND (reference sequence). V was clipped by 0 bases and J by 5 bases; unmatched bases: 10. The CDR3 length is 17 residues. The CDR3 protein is CASSIDSGTGLNYGYTF. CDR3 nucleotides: TGTGCCAGTAGTATAGATTCGGGGACAGGGTTGAATTATGGCTACACCTTC.

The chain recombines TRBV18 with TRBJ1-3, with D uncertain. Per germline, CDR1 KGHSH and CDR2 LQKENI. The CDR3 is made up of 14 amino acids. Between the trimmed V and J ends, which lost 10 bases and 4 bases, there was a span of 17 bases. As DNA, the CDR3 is TGTGCCACGCGAGGCGATCGTGTCGGAAACACCATATATTTT. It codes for CATRGDRVGNTIYF. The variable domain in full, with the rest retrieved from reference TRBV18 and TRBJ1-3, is NAGVMQNPRHLVRRRGQEARLRCSPMKGHSHVYWYRQLPEEGLKFMVYLQKENIIDESGMPKERFSAEFPKEGPSILRIQQVVRGDSAAYFCATRGDRVGNTIYFGEGSWLTVV.

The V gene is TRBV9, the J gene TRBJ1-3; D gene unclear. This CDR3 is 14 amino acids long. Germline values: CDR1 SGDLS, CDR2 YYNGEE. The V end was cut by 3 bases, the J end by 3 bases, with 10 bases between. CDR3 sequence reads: CASSETGFGNTIYF. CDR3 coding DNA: TGTGCCAGCAGCGAGACGGGATTTGGAAACACCATATATTTT.

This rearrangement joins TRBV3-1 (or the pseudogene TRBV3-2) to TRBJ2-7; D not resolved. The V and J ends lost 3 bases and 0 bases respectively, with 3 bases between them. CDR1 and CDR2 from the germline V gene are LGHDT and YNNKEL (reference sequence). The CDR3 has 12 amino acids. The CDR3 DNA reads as TGTGCCAGCAGCCATTACTCCTACGAGCAGTACTTC. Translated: CASSHYSYEQYF.

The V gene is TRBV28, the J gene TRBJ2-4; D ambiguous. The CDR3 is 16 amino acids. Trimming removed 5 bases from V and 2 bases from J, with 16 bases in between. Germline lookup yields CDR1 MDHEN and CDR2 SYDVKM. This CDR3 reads CASSQVVDKSKNIQYF. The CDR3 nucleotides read TGTGCCAGCAGTCAAGTGGTCGACAAGTCCAAAAACATTCAGTACTTC.

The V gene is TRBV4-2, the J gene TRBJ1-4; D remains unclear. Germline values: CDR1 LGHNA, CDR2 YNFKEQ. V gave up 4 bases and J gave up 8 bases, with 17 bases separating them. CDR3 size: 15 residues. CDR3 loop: CASSRGNSRGEKLFF. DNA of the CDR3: TGTGCCAGCAGCCGAGGAAACTCAAGAGGGGAAAAACTGTTTTTT.

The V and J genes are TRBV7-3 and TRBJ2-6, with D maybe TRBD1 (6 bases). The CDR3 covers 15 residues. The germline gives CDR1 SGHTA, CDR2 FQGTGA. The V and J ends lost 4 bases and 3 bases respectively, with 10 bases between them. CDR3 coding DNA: TGTGCCAGCAGCTCAGGGGTCGGTGGGGCCAACGTCCTGACTTTC. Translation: CASSSGVGGANVLTF.

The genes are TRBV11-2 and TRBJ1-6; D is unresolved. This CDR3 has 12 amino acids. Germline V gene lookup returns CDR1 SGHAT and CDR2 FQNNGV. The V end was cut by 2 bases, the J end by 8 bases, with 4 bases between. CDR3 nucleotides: TGTGCCAGCAGCTTACGGGATTCACCCCTCCACTTT. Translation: CASSLRDSPLHF.

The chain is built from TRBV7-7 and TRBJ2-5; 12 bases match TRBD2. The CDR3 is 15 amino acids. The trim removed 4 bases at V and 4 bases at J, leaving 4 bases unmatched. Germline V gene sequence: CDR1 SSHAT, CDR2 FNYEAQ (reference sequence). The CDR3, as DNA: TGTGCCAGCAGCTCTAGCGGGGGGGCCGGAGAGACCCAGTACTTC. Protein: CASSSSGGAGETQYF.

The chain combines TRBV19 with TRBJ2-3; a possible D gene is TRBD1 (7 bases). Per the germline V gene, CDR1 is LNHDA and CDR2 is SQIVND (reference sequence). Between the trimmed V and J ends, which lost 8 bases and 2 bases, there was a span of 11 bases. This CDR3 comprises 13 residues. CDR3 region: CASAGQTTDTQYF. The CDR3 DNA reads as TGTGCCAGTGCGGGACAGACCACAGATACGCAGTATTTT.

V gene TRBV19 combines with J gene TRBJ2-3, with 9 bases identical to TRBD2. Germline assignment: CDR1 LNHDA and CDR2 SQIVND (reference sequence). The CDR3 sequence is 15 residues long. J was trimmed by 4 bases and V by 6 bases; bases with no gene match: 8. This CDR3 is CASRAFGGGADTQYF. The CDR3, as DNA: TGTGCCAGTAGAGCATTTGGCGGGGGGGCAGATACGCAGTATTTT.

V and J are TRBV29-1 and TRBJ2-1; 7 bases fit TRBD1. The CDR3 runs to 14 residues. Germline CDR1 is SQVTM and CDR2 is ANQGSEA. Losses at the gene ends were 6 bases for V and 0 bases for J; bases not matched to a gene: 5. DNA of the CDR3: TGCAGCGTCGGATACAGGGGCTCCTACAATGAGCAGTTCTTC. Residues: CSVGYRGSYNEQFF.

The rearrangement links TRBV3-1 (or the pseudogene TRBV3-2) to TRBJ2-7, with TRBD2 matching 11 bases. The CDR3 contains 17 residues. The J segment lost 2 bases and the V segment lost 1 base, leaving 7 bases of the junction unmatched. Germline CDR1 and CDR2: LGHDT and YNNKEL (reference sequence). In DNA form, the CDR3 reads TGTGCCAGCAGCCAAGGGTATCTAGCGGGGGGCGCCTACGAGCAGTACTTC. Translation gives CASSQGYLAGGAYEQYF.